The rows below give T cell receptor beta chains drawn from one sample of a study of blood T cells in healthy people across ages. TCRdb reprocessed the 5' RACE reads with MiXCR, giving one entry per CDR3 protein. The table has about 1.4 million distinct CDR3 sequences, 55% to 75% seen once. The sequenced sample was blood. The receptors stem from a man between 18 and 29 years old in good health. Both conserved end residues are part of each CDR3. The D gene is left open where the match is weak. Where a row states a size, it is once, few, many or the class of an expanded clone; other rows omit it.

NA	NA	TRBV5-1	TRBJ1-2	CASSLSQGPGYTF	TGCGCCAGCAGCTTGAGTCAGGGCCCGGGCTACACCTTC
NA	NA	TRBV13	TRBJ2-5	CASRHRAQGSFEQYF	TGTGCCAGCAGACACCGGGCCCAGGGGTCTTTTGAGCAGTACTTC
NA	NA	TRBV4-1	TRBJ1-5	CASSQVFRGEGSNQPQHF	TGCGCCAGCAGCCAAGTCTTTCGGGGGGAGGGGAGCAATCAGCCCCAGCATTTT
NA	NA	TRBV10-3	TRBJ1-6	CAIRVVPSKDSPLHF	TGTGCCATCAGAGTGGTTCCAAGCAAAGATTCACCCCTCCACTTT
TRBD1	NA	TRBV6-6	TRBJ2-7	CASSYLQGDPYEQYF	TGTGCCAGCAGTTATCTCCAGGGGGATCCCTACGAGCAGTACTTC
NA	few	TRBV10-3	TRBJ2-7	CAIRPGDRAYEQYF	TGTGCCATCAGGCCGGGAGACCGGGCCTACGAGCAGTACTTC
NA	few	TRBV28	TRBJ2-1	CATEGVRGYNEQFF	TGTGCCACGGAGGGTGTTCGCGGCTACAATGAGCAGTTCTTC
TRBD1	NA	TRBV15	TRBJ2-2	CATSRDRGENTGELFF	TGTGCCACCAGCAGGGACAGGGGGGAAAACACCGGGGAGCTGTTTTTT
TRBD1	NA	TRBV5-1	TRBJ2-2	CASSRLGQGTGELFF	TGCGCCAGCAGCCGATTGGGACAGGGGACCGGGGAGCTGTTTTTT
NA	once	TRBV7-8	TRBJ2-2	CAKNDRTGYTGELFF	TGTGCCAAAAACGACAGGACGGGATATACCGGGGAGCTGTTTTTT
NA	many	TRBV5-1	TRBJ1-1	CASSLGGGNTEAFF	TGTGCCAGCAGCTTAGGGGGGGGGAACACTGAAGCTTTCTTT
NA	NA	TRBV28	TRBJ1-3	CASSTPREGGNTIYF	TGTGCCAGCAGTACCCCTCGGGAGGGTGGAAACACCATATATTTT
TRBD1	NA	TRBV3-1	TRBJ2-7	CASSQVWTGTHYEQYF	TGTGCCAGCAGCCAAGTCTGGACAGGGACTCACTACGAGCAGTACTTC
NA	NA	TRBV5-5	TRBJ1-2	CASSLSDILGGYTF	TGTGCCAGCAGCTTGTCCGATATTCTCGGGGGCTACACCTTC
NA	NA	TRBV20-1	TRBJ1-1	CSVRLGGFDTEAFF	TGCAGTGTTCGCCTAGGGGGATTCGACACTGAAGCTTTCTTT
TRBD2	NA	TRBV20-1	TRBJ2-7	CSAEAGGTLTYEQYF	TGCAGTGCCGAGGCGGGGGGCACCCTGACCTACGAGCAGTACTTC
NA	NA	TRBV2	TRBJ1-2	CASNGFLDSENYGYTF	TGTGCCAGCAACGGGTTTCTGGACAGCGAGAACTATGGCTACACCTTC
NA	NA	TRBV29-1	TRBJ2-1	CSATMVYVGEQFF	TGCAGCGCAACGATGGTTTACGTTGGTGAGCAGTTCTTC
TRBD2	NA	TRBV6-2/TRBV6-3	TRBJ2-5	CASRPRLAGGAETQYF	TGTGCCAGCAGGCCAAGACTAGCGGGAGGGGCGGAGACCCAGTACTTC
NA	once	TRBV11-2	TRBJ2-1	CASSLDHTYNEQFF	TGTGCCAGCAGCTTAGATCATACCTACAATGAGCAGTTCTTC
NA	NA	TRBV20-1	TRBJ2-7	CSARDGGAAYEQYF	TGCAGTGCTAGAGATGGGGGAGCGGCCTACGAGCAGTACTTC
NA	NA	TRBV29-1	TRBJ2-7	CSVGPSGTASYEQYF	TGCAGCGTTGGGCCTTCCGGGACGGCTTCCTACGAGCAGTACTTC
NA	NA	TRBV20-1	TRBJ2-3	CSAISGLTDTQYF	TGCAGTGCTATTAGCGGCCTCACAGATACGCAGTATTTT
NA	NA	TRBV9	TRBJ1-1	CASSVADFGRENTEAFF	TGTGCCAGCAGCGTAGCGGATTTTGGCAGAGAGAACACTGAAGCTTTCTTT
NA	NA	TRBV9	TRBJ2-7	CASSPYSNSYEQYF	TGTGCCAGCAGCCCGTACAGCAATTCCTACGAGCAGTACTTC
TRBD2	few	TRBV29-1	TRBJ2-5	CSVEAWGGRGGETQYF	TGCAGCGTTGAGGCCTGGGGAGGGAGAGGTGGAGAGACCCAGTACTTC
TRBD1	NA	TRBV2	TRBJ2-1	CASRDRVGNEQFF	TGTGCCAGTAGAGACAGGGTGGGCAATGAGCAGTTCTTC
NA	NA	TRBV20-1	TRBJ1-2	CSAREHRVFGYTF	TGCAGTGCTAGGGAACACAGAGTCTTTGGCTACACCTTC
NA	NA	TRBV6-2/TRBV6-3	TRBJ2-1	CASSNHLASRNEQFF	TGTGCCAGCAGCAACCATCTAGCTTCTCGCAATGAGCAGTTCTTC
NA	few	TRBV14	TRBJ1-4	CASSQSAYEKLFF	TGTGCCAGCAGCCAATCAGCGTACGAAAAACTGTTTTTT
NA	few	TRBV5-1	TRBJ2-5	CASSLAGDYTRETQYF	TGCGCCAGCAGCTTGGCAGGAGATTATACACGGGAGACCCAGTACTTC
NA	few	TRBV5-4	TRBJ2-7	CASSLLPGTEIYEQYF	TGTGCCAGCAGCTTGCTCCCCGGGACCGAGATTTACGAGCAGTACTTC
TRBD1	NA	TRBV2	TRBJ1-3	CASSEIRGQGAYTIYF	TGTGCCAGCAGTGAAATCCGGGGACAGGGGGCATACACCATATATTTT
TRBD2	NA	TRBV7-2	TRBJ2-3	CASSAGGPDTQYF	TGTGCCAGCAGTGCGGGGGGCCCAGATACGCAGTATTTT
TRBD1	NA	TRBV6-2/TRBV6-3	TRBJ2-2	CASSLHRGQTGELFF	TGTGCCAGCAGCTTACACAGGGGGCAAACCGGGGAGCTGTTTTTT
NA	NA	TRBV13	TRBJ2-3	CASSLNGWEDDTQYF	TGTGCCAGCAGCTTAAACGGCTGGGAGGACGATACGCAGTATTTT
NA	few	TRBV12-3/TRBV12-4	TRBJ1-1	CASSLFRTEAFF	TGTGCCAGCAGCTTATTTCGGACTGAAGCTTTCTTT
NA	few	TRBV6-2/TRBV6-3	TRBJ1-5	CASSYGGAQPQHF	TGTGCCAGCAGTTACGGGGGAGCTCAGCCCCAGCATTTT
NA	NA	TRBV15	TRBJ2-7	CATSRDVGDYEQYF	TGTGCCACCAGCAGAGATGTGGGGGACTACGAGCAGTACTTC
NA	NA	TRBV6-8	TRBJ2-1	CASSPPGQPSTRYNEQFF	TGTGCCAGCAGTCCTCCAGGCCAACCTAGTACAAGGTACAATGAGCAGTTCTTC